What follows are 29 T cell receptor beta chains derived from one specimen sequenced in a study of shared clonotypes between healthy human individuals. TCRdb's copy holds only in-frame clones and misses some; the assay was immunoSEQ multiplex PCR. The data show approximately 500,000 clones, with around 73% seen just once and more than 10% held by the top ten. Input material: PBMCs. The receptor set was obtained from a woman between 40 and 50 years old in good health. Some clones in this sample may be carry-over from other donors' samples.

This clone was seen a few times. The chain couples TRBV7-3 to TRBJ2-2; 8 bases align to TRBD2. CDR1 is SGHTA and CDR2 is FQGTGA in the germline V gene. With 5 bases clipped from V and 2 bases from J, the junction kept 7 bases outside the gene matches. The length of the CDR3 is 16 residues. This CDR3 is CASSALAGRNTGELFF. CDR3 bases: TGTGCCAGCAGCGCCTTAGCGGGGCGAAACACCGGGGAGCTGTTTTTT.

The chain combines TRBV25-1 with TRBJ2-7; D not certain. The CDR3 runs to 13 residues. The V and J ends lost 2 bases and 5 bases respectively, with 10 bases between them. Germline V lookup: CDR1 MGHDK, CDR2 SYGVNS. The CDR3 is CASSEAGIHEQYF. CDR3 DNA sequence: TGTGCCAGCAGTGAAGCCGGCATCCACGAGCAGTACTTC.

J is TRBJ2-5 and V is TRBV19; perhaps TRBD1 as D (6 bases). V dropped 2 bases and J dropped 1 base, with 23 bases sitting between them. The CDR3 loop spans 19 amino acids. Germline CDR1 LNHDA, CDR2 SQIVND (reference sequence). CDR3 sequence reads: CASSIRGAGVGVRQETQYF. CDR3 bases: TGTGCCAGTAGTATACGTGGGGCAGGGGTGGGGGTCCGCCAAGAGACCCAGTACTTC.

The genes are TRBV7-9 and TRBJ1-4, with 9 bases aligning to TRBD1. In germline, CDR1 is SEHNR, CDR2 FQNEAQ (reference sequence). V dropped 6 bases and J dropped 6; count of bases not matched to a gene: 8. The CDR3 totals 15 residues. The CDR3 region is CASSSGQGTDEKLFF. CDR3 coding DNA: TGTGCCAGCAGTTCGGGACAGGGAACGGATGAAAAACTGTTTTTT.

The CDR3 region is CASSLTQGNTEAFF. The CDR3 nucleotides are TGTGCCAGCAGCTTGACACAGGGGAACACTGAAGCTTTCTTT. The chain combines TRBV5-4 with TRBJ1-1; TRBD1 is a possible D gene (6 bases). With 1 base removed from V and 1 base from J, the gap between germline ends came to 8 bases. Per the germline V gene, CDR1 is SGHNT and CDR2 is YYREEE (reference sequence). The CDR3 covers 14 residues. Looking up the rest from reference TRBV5-4 and TRBJ1-1 gives the full variable domain: ETGVTQSPTHLIKTRGQQVTLRCSSQSGHNTVSWYQQALGQGPQFIFQYYREEENGRGNFPPRFSGLQFPNYSSELNVNALELDDSALYLCASSLTQGNTEAFFGQGTRLTVV.

This clone was seen a single time. This rearrangement joins TRBV7-9 to TRBJ2-2; 9 nucleotides agree with TRBD2. CDR3 size: 17 residues. Germline values: CDR1 SEHNR, CDR2 FQNEAQ (reference sequence). Losses at the gene ends were 1 base for V and 5 bases for J; bases not matched to a gene: 8. CDR3 nucleotide sequence: TGTGCCAGCAGCTTAGTGGTTATAGCGGGAGAGACCGGGGAGCTGTTTTTT. Translation: CASSLVVIAGETGELFF. The full variable domain, completed using reference TRBV7-9 and TRBJ2-2, is DTGVSQNPRHKITKRGQNVTFRCDPISEHNRLYWYRQTLGQGPEFLTYFQNEAQLEKSRLLSDRFSAERPKGSFSTLEIQRTEQGDSAMYLCASSLVVIAGETGELFFGEGSRLTVL.

The chain couples TRBV5-1 to TRBJ2-3; 14 bases align to TRBD2. This CDR3 region has 18 residues. Germline loops: CDR1 SGHRS, CDR2 YFSETQ. With V trimmed by 1 base and J by 3 bases, 7 bases remained unmatched. In DNA, the CDR3 is TGCGCCAGCAGCTTGTCTGGGACTAGCGGGAGATGGACAGATACGCAGTATTTT. Its translation is CASSLSGTSGRWTDTQYF.

The V gene is TRBV7-9, the J gene TRBJ2-7; the D gene is possibly TRBD2 (6 bases). CDR3 length equals 16 residues. The germline V gene has CDR1 SEHNR and CDR2 FQNEAQ (reference sequence). Trimming left V 6 bases short and J 7 bases short, with 25 bases between. The chain's CDR3 is CASSPRPGGPYVEQYF. CDR3 sequence (DNA): TGTGCCAGCAGTCCCCGCCCCGGGGGACCCTACGTAGAGCAGTACTTC.

Concerning this clone itself: An end of the junction does not agree with germline; a read error may underlie this. The J gene is TRBJ1-3, the V gene TRBV9; unclear D gene. The germline V gene encodes CDR1 SGDLS and CDR2 YYNGEE. The CDR3 spans 13 residues. The CDR3 here is CAGSGLLGNTIYF. The CDR3 bases are TGTGCCGGCAGCGGTCTCCTTGGAAACACCATATATTTT.

The rearrangement uses TRBV30 and TRBJ2-5; no definite D call. Trimming shortened V by 3 bases and J by 1 base, and 15 bases separated the two germline ends. CDR3 size: 15 residues. CDR1 and CDR2 (germline): GTSNPN, SVGIG (reference sequence). The CDR3 protein is CAWSANFLGQETQYF. CDR3 in DNA: TGTGCCTGGAGCGCTAACTTCCTCGGCCAAGAGACCCAGTACTTC.

This clone has only one observation. The J gene is TRBJ2-5, the V gene TRBV5-1, with 10 bases that match TRBD1. Germline loops: CDR1 SGHRS, CDR2 YFSETQ. Unmatched junction bases numbered 6, after V lost 0 bases and J lost 4 bases. CDR3 length equals 16 residues. The CDR3 here is CASSLDGTGEGETQYF. As DNA, the CDR3 is TGCGCCAGCAGCTTGGATGGGACAGGGGAAGGAGAGACCCAGTACTTC.

For this clone: It may be a read error: a sequence one base away is much more abundant. The chain joins TRBV4-3 to TRBJ1-2; no reliable D call. This CDR3 is 12 amino acids long. Looked up from germline, CDR1 is LGHNA and CDR2 is YSLEER. CDR3 nucleotides: TGCACCAGCAGCCACGGAAACTATGGCTACACCTTC. This sequence encodes CTSSHGNYGYTF.

For this clone: In the same sample, other DNA sequences code for this CDR3. V is TRBV7-3 and J is TRBJ2-3, with D tentatively TRBD2 (7 bases). This CDR3 is 15 amino acids long. Germline V CDR1 and CDR2: SGHTA, FQGTGA. The V gene lost 4 bases and the J gene lost 2 bases, with 13 bases spanning the gap. CDR3 nucleotide sequence: TGTGCCAGCAGCTCCCTCGGGGGGCCCACAGATACGCAGTATTTT. Translating gives CASSSLGGPTDTQYF.

The CDR3, as DNA: TGTGCCAGCAGCTTAGCGGAGCGGCCCGGTCGTGGTGAGCAGTTCTTC. Translation gives CASSLAERPGRGEQFF. The V and J genes are TRBV7-6 and TRBJ2-1, with a tentative D call TRBD2 (5 bases). The V end was cut by 0 bases, the J end by 9 bases, with 18 bases between. The CDR3 totals 16 residues. Germline V gives CDR1 SGHVS, CDR2 FNYEAQ.

The rearrangement links TRBV5-1 to TRBJ1-1; D not resolved. Germline values: CDR1 SGHRS, CDR2 YFSETQ. The CDR3 loop spans 15 amino acids. V was trimmed by 0 bases and J by 6 bases, leaving 15 bases between them. CDR3 protein: CASSLGSGARAEAFF. CDR3 DNA sequence: TGCGCCAGCAGCTTGGGCAGTGGAGCCAGAGCTGAAGCTTTCTTT.

The rearrangement links TRBV5-1 to TRBJ2-2, with TRBD1 as a possible D gene (8 bases). The CDR3 loop spans 15 amino acids. Germline CDR1 reads SGHRS; CDR2 reads YFSETQ. V lost 6 bases, J lost 6 bases, and 18 bases lay in between. DNA for the CDR3: TGCGCCAGCACCGCGGACAGGGAGGGGTCCGGGGAGCTGTTTTTT. Translated, it gives CASTADREGSGELFF.

The chain uses TRBV15 and TRBJ2-7; either TRBD1 or TRBD2 may fit D (6 bases each). This CDR3 has 15 amino acids. The germline gives CDR1 LNHNV, CDR2 YYDKDF (reference sequence). Trimming cost V 4 bases and J 0 bases, with 13 bases left between them. The CDR3 region has the DNA TGTGCCACCAGCACGGGGGCAGATCCCTCCTACGAGCAGTACTTC. Protein: CATSTGADPSYEQYF.

The chain recombines TRBV28 with TRBJ2-1; D is unclear. Germline CDR1 is MDHEN and CDR2 is SYDVKM. The CDR3 runs to 14 residues. V lost 5 bases and J lost 4, with 12 bases in between. CDR3 sequence (DNA): TGTGCCAGCAGTCCCGCGACTCAATACAATGAGCAGTTCTTC. The encoded protein is CASSPATQYNEQFF.

The gene calls are TRBV7-8 and TRBJ2-3; TRBD1 is a possible D gene (5 bases). Trimming took off 4 bases at V and 6 bases at J, with 8 bases between the two ends. Germline V CDR1 and CDR2: SGHVS, FQNEAQ. This CDR3 comprises 12 residues. CDR3 DNA sequence: TGTGCCAGCAGCTCCAACAGGGATACGCAGTATTTT. Encoded protein: CASSSNRDTQYF.

In this sample, this clone turned up many times. The rearrangement joins TRBV28 to TRBJ2-5; TRBD1 agrees at 9 bases. CDR1 and CDR2 from the germline V gene are MDHEN and SYDVKM. The CDR3 contains 16 residues. Trimming took 7 bases from V and 7 from J; bases not matched to a gene: 16. DNA for the CDR3: TGTGCCAGCAAGCCGGACGTGGGACAGGGAAGGGGGACCCAGTACTTC. This gives the protein CASKPDVGQGRGTQYF.

This rearrangement joins TRBV5-1 to TRBJ1-2; D perhaps matches TRBD1 (6 bases). Trimming cost V 4 bases and J 0 bases, with 10 bases left between them. CDR1 is SGHRS and CDR2 is YFSETQ in the germline V gene. The CDR3 sequence is 14 residues long. This chain's CDR3 is CASSVTGANYGYTF. In DNA, the CDR3 is TGCGCCAGCAGCGTGACAGGAGCTAACTATGGCTACACCTTC.

V gene TRBV5-5 combines with J gene TRBJ2-7, with 9 nucleotides matching TRBD2. V gave up 6 bases and J gave up 5 bases; unmatched junction bases: 15. Germline V gene lookup returns CDR1 SGHKS and CDR2 YYEKEE (reference sequence). This CDR3 has 16 amino acids. The CDR3 loop is CASTPEGLAGAHEQYF. The CDR3 DNA reads as TGTGCCAGCACCCCCGAGGGATTAGCGGGAGCCCACGAGCAGTACTTC.

The chain is built from TRBV7-2 and TRBJ2-5; perhaps TRBD1 as D (6 bases). Germline CDR1 SGHTA, CDR2 FQGNSA. This CDR3 comprises 15 residues. Trimming stripped 0 bases from V and 5 bases from J, with 13 bases between. The CDR3 nucleotides are TGTGCCAGCAGCTTAGCTAATCGGCAGGGGGAGACCCAGTACTTC. Translating it yields CASSLANRQGETQYF.

A note on this clone: The junction and the germline gene differ at one end; a read error may be behind it. In DNA form, the CDR3 reads TGTGCTAGCAGCCCAATGGGACTAGCCCAAGAGACCCAGTACTTC. Protein: CASSPMGLAQETQYF. The rearrangement links TRBV7-7 to TRBJ2-5; 9 nucleotides line up with TRBD2. CDR1 and CDR2 from the germline V gene are SSHAT and FNYEAQ (reference sequence). This CDR3 is built from 15 residues.

This clone has more than one count but fewer than ten. This sample includes further DNA sequences coding for the same CDR3. The chain employs TRBV28 and TRBJ1-5, with D uncertain. Trimming pared 6 bases from V and 2 bases from J, leaving 2 bases between. The CDR3 is made up of 11 amino acids. The germline CDR1 and CDR2 sequences are MDHEN and SYDVKM. The CDR3, as DNA: TGTGCCAGCAGCGGCAATCAGCCCCAGCATTTT. It encodes CASSGNQPQHF.

The chain is built from TRBV7-2 and TRBJ2-3; 7 bases agree with TRBD1. The CDR3 extends over 15 amino acids. The J segment lost 0 bases and the V segment lost 4 bases, leaving 4 bases of the junction unmatched. The V gene's germline CDR1 is SGHTA and CDR2 FQGNSA. The CDR3 is CASSSGQVSTDTQYF. The CDR3 DNA follows: TGTGCCAGCAGCTCCGGACAGGTTAGCACAGATACGCAGTATTTT.

A remark on this clone: Germline and junction disagree at one end, which may indicate a read error. This sample also contains other DNA sequences that code for the same CDR3. The chain uses TRBV5-4 and TRBJ1-1; possibly TRBD1 for D (5 bases). CDR3 size: 14 residues. Germline CDR1 and CDR2: SGHNT and YYREEE (reference sequence). The CDR3 region has the DNA TGCGCCAGCAGCCTCACAGGTGGGAACACTGAAGCTTTCTTT. Its translation is CASSLTGGNTEAFF. The whole variable domain, filled in from reference TRBV5-4 and TRBJ1-1, reads ETGVTQSPTHLIKTRGQQVTLRCSSQSGHNTVSWYQQALGQGPQFIFQYYREEENGRGNFPPRFSGLQFPNYSSELNVNALELDDSALYLCASSLTGGNTEAFFGQGTRLTVV.

This clone was found once. The chain recombines TRBV5-1 with TRBJ2-1, with 8 bases aligning to TRBD2. V dropped 0 bases and J dropped 0; count of bases not matched to a gene: 5. This CDR3 is built from 17 residues. The germline CDR1 and CDR2 sequences are SGHRS and YFSETQ. The CDR3 coding sequence is TGCGCCAGCAGCTTGGTACTAGCGGCAAGCTCCTACAATGAGCAGTTCTTC. It yields the protein CASSLVLAASSYNEQFF.

This sequence joins TRBV7-9 and TRBJ2-1; D remains ambiguous. The CDR3 runs 14 residues. V was clipped by 5 bases and J by 8 bases, with 16 bases between them. Germline assignment: CDR1 SEHNR and CDR2 FQNEAQ (reference sequence). This CDR3 is CASSIASGIDEQFF. The DNA of the CDR3 is TGTGCCAGCAGCATCGCTAGTGGAATCGATGAGCAGTTCTTC.